The 32 T cell receptor beta chains in this list originate from one sample, sequenced in a study of T cell responses to AZD1222 COVID-19 vaccine. This table comes from immunoSEQ multiplex PCR, and its TCRdb copy is limited to in-frame clones, with some not included. The data show 90,000 to 95,000 clones, around 84% seen once. The sample in question was peripheral blood, obtained on day 0 of AZD1222 vaccination. Source of these receptors: an adult in good health.

This chain connects TRBV7-4 to TRBJ2-7, with 8 bases matching TRBD2. Germline CDR1 is SGHVT and CDR2 is SQSDAQ. The CDR3 length is 13 residues. The CDR3 DNA follows: TGTGTTCGCGGGGGGCCCCCGACCTACGAGCAGTACTTC. Residues: CVRGGPPTYEQYF.

The chain recombines TRBV12-3 or TRBV12-4 with TRBJ1-2; D call uncertain. This CDR3 is built from 12 residues. V dropped 6 bases and J dropped 3 bases, with 8 bases sitting between them. CDR3 protein: CASRGRDYGYTF. As DNA, the CDR3 is TGTGCCAGCAGGGGGAGGGACTATGGCTACACCTTC.

This rearrangement joins TRBV7-9 to TRBJ1-1; perhaps TRBD1 as D (5 bases). V was trimmed by 5 bases and J by 1 base, leaving 14 bases between them. Germline CDR1 and CDR2: SEHNR and FQNEAQ (reference sequence). The CDR3 spans 15 residues. The CDR3 region is CASSPRGRQNTEAFF. The DNA for the CDR3 is TGTGCCAGCAGCCCCCGGGGCAGGCAGAACACTGAAGCTTTCTTT. The whole variable domain, remainder taken from reference TRBV7-9 and TRBJ1-1, is DTGVSQNPRHKITKRGQNVTFRCDPISEHNRLYWYRQTLGQGPEFLTYFQNEAQLEKSRLLSDRFSAERPKGSFSTLEIQRTEQGDSAMYLCASSPRGRQNTEAFFGQGTRLTVV.

This chain uses TRBV7-2 with TRBJ1-4; D may be TRBD1 (6 bases). CDR1 is SGHTA and CDR2 is FQGNSA in the germline V gene. Trimming pared 5 bases from V and 8 bases from J, leaving 15 bases between. The CDR3 totals 14 residues. The CDR3 here is CASSPSGAEEKLFF. The CDR3 DNA is TGTGCCAGCAGCCCCTCAGGGGCGGAAGAAAAACTGTTTTTT.

The chain carries TRBV5-1 and TRBJ1-2; D is unclear. The CDR3 loop spans 14 amino acids. Trimming removed 1 base at V and 0 bases at J, with 7 bases between. Germline V gene lookup returns CDR1 SGHRS and CDR2 YFSETQ. CDR3 sequence reads: CASSLTGANYGYTF. CDR3 coding DNA: TGCGCCAGCAGCTTGACCGGAGCTAACTATGGCTACACCTTC. The full variable domain, with the rest looked up from reference TRBV5-1 and TRBJ1-2, is KAGVTQTPRYLIKTRGQQVTLSCSPISGHRSVSWYQQTPGQGLQFLFEYFSETQRNKGNFPGRFSGRQFSNSRSEMNVSTLELGDSALYLCASSLTGANYGYTFGSGTRLTVV.

The V call is TRBV7-8, the J call TRBJ1-4; TRBD1 might be the D (6 bases). With 4 bases removed from V and 4 bases from J, the gap between germline ends came to 13 bases. CDR1 and CDR2 from the germline V gene are SGHVS and FQNEAQ. The CDR3 has 15 amino acids. In nucleotides, the CDR3 is TGTGCCAGCAGCTCTGAACAGGGTCATAATGAAAAACTGTTTTTT. As protein: CASSSEQGHNEKLFF.

This chain links TRBV30 with TRBJ2-7; D may be TRBD2 (5 bases). This CDR3 contains 14 residues. Trimming pared 4 bases from V and 6 bases from J, leaving 19 bases between. The germline CDR1 and CDR2 sequences are GTSNPN and SVGIG (reference sequence). The DNA of the CDR3 is TGTGCCTGGAAACGGGGTCCACTGGCGCTCGAGCAGTACTTC. The encoded protein is CAWKRGPLALEQYF.

CDR3 DNA: TGCGCCAGCAGCCAATCCAGGGCAGGGGGCACAGATACGCAGTATTTT. It encodes CASSQSRAGGTDTQYF. The rearrangement uses TRBV4-1 and TRBJ2-3, with a tentative D call TRBD1 (6 bases). This CDR3 has 16 residues. Per germline, CDR1 MGHRA and CDR2 YSYEKL. Trimming stripped 2 bases from V and 1 base from J, with 13 bases between.

The chain uses TRBV11-2 and TRBJ1-1; tentative D call: TRBD1 (5 bases). V was clipped by 2 bases and J by 5 bases, with 9 bases between them. The CDR3 is 13 residues long. Germline V gives CDR1 SGHAT, CDR2 FQNNGV. The CDR3 nucleotides are TGTGCCAGCAGCTTACAAGGGGCAACTGAAGCTTTCTTT. This sequence encodes CASSLQGATEAFF. The whole variable domain, remainder taken from reference TRBV11-2 and TRBJ1-1, is EAGVAQSPRYKIIEKRQSVAFWCNPISGHATLYWYQQILGQGPKLLIQFQNNGVVDDSQLPKDRFSAERLKGVDSTLKIQPAKLEDSAVYLCASSLQGATEAFFGQGTRLTVV.

V and J are TRBV28 and TRBJ1-5; TRBD1 is a possible D gene (5 bases). V lost 6 bases to trimming and J lost 6 bases, with 15 bases between them. This CDR3 comprises 14 residues. Germline V lookup: CDR1 MDHEN, CDR2 SYDVKM. CDR3 region: CASRGVGGAQPQHF. The CDR3, as DNA: TGTGCCAGCAGAGGGGTTGGGGGTGCTCAGCCCCAGCATTTT.

The genes are TRBV7-2 and TRBJ2-5; TRBD1 might be the D (5 bases). CDR3 size: 13 residues. The V gene's germline CDR1 is SGHTA and CDR2 FQGNSA. The V end lost 7 bases, the J end lost 5 bases, and 14 bases lay between the germline ends. The CDR3 loop reads CASIRGLGETQYF. CDR3 in DNA: TGTGCCAGCATAAGGGGCCTGGGGGAGACCCAGTACTTC.

The CDR3 loop is CANPGELAFF. The CDR3 DNA reads as TGTGCCAACCCGGGGGAATTAGCTTTCTTT. This chain links TRBV6-5 with TRBJ1-1; a possible D gene is TRBD1 (5 bases). V lost 10 bases and J 10 bases, leaving 13 bases between the germline ends. The germline V gene has CDR1 MNHEY and CDR2 SVGAGI. The CDR3 extends over 10 amino acids.

The chain is built from TRBV4-2 and TRBJ2-7; TRBD2 agrees at 11 bases. Germline CDR1 LGHNA, CDR2 YNFKEQ. With V trimmed by 4 bases and J by 0 bases, 11 bases remained unmatched. The CDR3 is made up of 18 amino acids. CDR3 in amino acids: CASSPSGRSHISSYEQYF. In nucleotides, the CDR3 is TGTGCCAGCAGCCCTAGCGGGAGGTCCCATATTAGCTCCTACGAGCAGTACTTC.

This clone was found once. The CDR3 region is CASSQVDEQFF. The CDR3 DNA follows: TGCGCCAGCAGCCAAGTGGATGAGCAGTTCTTC. The chain is built from TRBV4-1 and TRBJ2-1; D not resolved. Per germline, CDR1 MGHRA and CDR2 YSYEKL. This CDR3 contains 11 residues. V was trimmed by 1 base and J by 8 bases, leaving 3 bases between them.

The rearrangement links TRBV28 to TRBJ1-6, with TRBD1 as a possible D gene (6 bases). Trimming took off 11 bases at V and 9 bases at J, with 17 bases between the two ends. CDR1 MDHEN and CDR2 SYDVKM come from the germline V gene. This CDR3 comprises 13 residues. The CDR3 region is CACSGGAVSPLHF. In DNA, the CDR3 is TGTGCCTGCTCGGGGGGGGCGGTTTCACCCCTCCACTTT.

The rearrangement links TRBV7-9 to TRBJ2-1, with D possibly matching TRBD1 (7 bases). There are 14 residues in the CDR3. Germline CDR1 is SEHNR and CDR2 is FQNEAQ (reference sequence). The V end was cut by 1 base, the J end by 10 bases, with 14 bases between. The CDR3 DNA reads as TGTGCCAGCAGCTTAGACCTCGGAGGGGGCGAGCAGTTCTTC. This translates into CASSLDLGGGEQFF. Combining the CDR3 with reference TRBV7-9 and TRBJ2-1 gives the whole variable domain DTGVSQNPRHKITKRGQNVTFRCDPISEHNRLYWYRQTLGQGPEFLTYFQNEAQLEKSRLLSDRFSAERPKGSFSTLEIQRTEQGDSAMYLCASSLDLGGGEQFFGPGTRLTVL.

The chain combines TRBV19 with TRBJ1-2; D gene unclear. Trimming took 6 bases from V and 5 from J, leaving 16 bases between them. This CDR3 has 14 residues. Germline CDR1 LNHDA, CDR2 SQIVND (reference sequence). CDR3 sequence: CASSPGGARYGYTF. The CDR3 DNA follows: TGTGCCAGTAGCCCAGGAGGTGCCCGGTATGGCTACACCTTC.

The chain recombines TRBV6-6 with TRBJ2-7, with 10 bases identical to TRBD1. Germline trimming cut 5 bases from V and 5 bases from J; bases unmatched to any gene: 6. The germline gives CDR1 MNHNY, CDR2 SVGAGI (reference sequence). This CDR3 has 14 amino acids. The CDR3 DNA reads as TGTGCCAGCAGTCCCGGGACAGGGGAGGACGAGCAGTACTTC. Translated, it gives CASSPGTGEDEQYF.

The chain couples TRBV19 to TRBJ1-6, with a tentative D call TRBD1 (5 bases). Germline CDR1 LNHDA, CDR2 SQIVND (reference sequence). The CDR3 sequence is 11 residues long. V gave up 6 bases and J gave up 12 bases, with 9 bases separating them. The CDR3 spells CASSQGEPLHF. The DNA of the CDR3 is TGTGCCAGTAGCCAGGGTGAACCCCTCCACTTT.

This chain uses TRBV10-3 with TRBJ1-6, with 7 bases fitting TRBD1. V lost 8 bases, J lost 8 bases, and 6 bases stayed unmatched. The CDR3 totals 13 residues. Germline lookup yields CDR1 ENHRY and CDR2 SYGVKD. CDR3 sequence (DNA): TGTGCCATCCGCGACAGGGTGGATTCACCCCTCCACTTT. Its translation is CAIRDRVDSPLHF.

The CDR3 nucleotides are TGTGCCAGCAGTGAAGGGACCCTTGGGGGCTACACCTTC. It translates to CASSEGTLGGYTF. The chain couples TRBV6-1 to TRBJ1-2, with D hard to call. Between the trimmed V and J ends, which lost 1 base and 8 bases, there was a span of 11 bases. In germline, CDR1 is MNHNS, CDR2 SASEGT. The CDR3 is made up of 13 amino acids.

This chain links TRBV6-5 with TRBJ2-5; 7 bases line up with TRBD2. With V trimmed by 8 bases and J by 1 base, 4 bases remained unmatched. The CDR3 is 13 amino acids. CDR1 and CDR2 (germline): MNHEY, SVGAGI. The CDR3 region has the DNA TGTGCCAGCGAGACTAGCATCCAAGAGACCCAGTACTTC. Protein: CASETSIQETQYF.

This clone was picked up a small number of times. The chain has TRBV7-7 and TRBJ2-3, with D possibly matching TRBD2 (7 bases). V was pared by 2 bases and J by 4 bases, with 10 bases between. The CDR3 loop spans 14 amino acids. The germline CDR1 and CDR2 sequences are SSHAT and FNYEAQ (reference sequence). DNA for the CDR3: TGTGCCAGCAGCTTATCGGGGGGCGCAGATACGCAGTATTTT. Protein product: CASSLSGGADTQYF.

J is TRBJ1-3 and V is TRBV7-6; 9 bases align to TRBD1. Trimming at V came to 4 bases and at J to 3 bases, leaving 4 bases not matched to a gene. The CDR3 sequence is 15 residues long. The germline V gene has CDR1 SGHVS and CDR2 FNYEAQ. Here the CDR3 reads CASSSQTGGGNTIYF. CDR3 in DNA: TGTGCCAGCAGCTCCCAGACAGGGGGTGGAAACACCATATATTTT.

The J gene is TRBJ1-5, the V gene TRBV5-6; D may be TRBD1 (6 bases). Germline CDR1 reads SGHDT; CDR2 reads YYEEEE. The CDR3 is made up of 16 amino acids. Trimming stripped 4 bases from V and 7 bases from J, with 21 bases between. The CDR3 DNA is TGTGCCAGCAGCCTGGGGGTGTGGGGGCAAGGACAGCCCCAGCATTTT. As protein: CASSLGVWGQGQPQHF.

The genes are TRBV28 and TRBJ2-7; tentatively, D is TRBD1 or TRBD2 (6 bases each). Germline-derived CDR1 and CDR2 are MDHEN and SYDVKM. The CDR3 has 12 residues. V gave up 5 bases and J gave up 6 bases, with 11 bases separating them. The chain's CDR3 is CASSIRGLEQYF. The CDR3 nucleotides read TGTGCCAGCAGTATACGGGGGCTCGAGCAGTACTTC.

The J gene is TRBJ2-3, the V gene TRBV7-9; possible D gene TRBD1, 7 bases. The germline V and J ends were trimmed by 5 bases and 2 bases, with 17 bases remaining between them. The germline gives CDR1 SEHNR, CDR2 FQNEAQ (reference sequence). The CDR3 totals 16 residues. CDR3 nucleotide sequence: TGTGCCAGCAGCCCAGGGGGACTCCCATTCACAGATACGCAGTATTTT. The encoded protein is CASSPGGLPFTDTQYF.

This chain uses TRBV6-5 with TRBJ2-7; 9 positions agree with TRBD1. The CDR3 has 13 residues. The V segment lost 7 bases and the J segment 6 bases; nucleotides outside the gene matches: 7. The germline V gene has CDR1 MNHEY and CDR2 SVGAGI. The CDR3 sequence is CASIGTGLSEQYF. DNA of the CDR3: TGTGCCAGCATCGGGACAGGGCTGTCCGAGCAGTACTTC.

The V gene is TRBV5-5, the J gene TRBJ2-2, with D perhaps matching TRBD2 (5 bases). The CDR3 is 16 residues long. Germline V CDR1 and CDR2: SGHKS, YYEKEE (reference sequence). Trimming took 3 bases from V and 0 from J, leaving 12 bases between them. Written as DNA, the CDR3 is TGTGCCAGCAGCTCGGTAGCGAACGCGAACACCGGGGAGCTGTTTTTT. Protein: CASSSVANANTGELFF. The full variable domain, in which reference TRBV5-5 and TRBJ2-2 provide the parts outside the CDR3, is DAGVTQSPTHLIKTRGQQVTLRCSPISGHKSVSWYQQVLGQGPQFIFQYYEKEERGRGNFPDRFSARQFPNYSSELNVNALLLGDSALYLCASSSVANANTGELFFGEGSRLTVL.

The rearrangement links TRBV6-2 or TRBV6-3 to TRBJ2-7; 9 nucleotides align to TRBD2. The CDR3 is 13 residues long. CDR1 is MNHEY and CDR2 is SVGEGT in the germline V gene. Unmatched junction bases numbered 2, after V lost 2 bases and J lost 6 bases. This chain's CDR3 is CASSYLTSGEQYF. As DNA, the CDR3 is TGTGCCAGCAGTTACCTGACTAGCGGCGAGCAGTACTTC.

The chain uses TRBV3-1 (or the pseudogene TRBV3-2) and TRBJ1-1, with D hard to call. Germline-derived CDR1 and CDR2 are LGHDT and YNNKEL (reference sequence). CDR3 length equals 13 residues. V lost 2 bases and J lost 2, with 6 bases in between. CDR3: CASSQTQNTEAFF. In DNA, the CDR3 is TGTGCCAGCAGCCAAACCCAAAACACTGAAGCTTTCTTT.

The chain carries TRBV6-5 and TRBJ2-7; no clear D gene. This CDR3 comprises 10 residues. Germline CDR1 is MNHEY and CDR2 is SVGAGI. V lost 8 bases, J lost 5 bases, and 7 bases lay in between. This chain's CDR3 is CASRRNEQYF. In nucleotides, the CDR3 is TGTGCCAGCCGCAGGAACGAGCAGTACTTC.